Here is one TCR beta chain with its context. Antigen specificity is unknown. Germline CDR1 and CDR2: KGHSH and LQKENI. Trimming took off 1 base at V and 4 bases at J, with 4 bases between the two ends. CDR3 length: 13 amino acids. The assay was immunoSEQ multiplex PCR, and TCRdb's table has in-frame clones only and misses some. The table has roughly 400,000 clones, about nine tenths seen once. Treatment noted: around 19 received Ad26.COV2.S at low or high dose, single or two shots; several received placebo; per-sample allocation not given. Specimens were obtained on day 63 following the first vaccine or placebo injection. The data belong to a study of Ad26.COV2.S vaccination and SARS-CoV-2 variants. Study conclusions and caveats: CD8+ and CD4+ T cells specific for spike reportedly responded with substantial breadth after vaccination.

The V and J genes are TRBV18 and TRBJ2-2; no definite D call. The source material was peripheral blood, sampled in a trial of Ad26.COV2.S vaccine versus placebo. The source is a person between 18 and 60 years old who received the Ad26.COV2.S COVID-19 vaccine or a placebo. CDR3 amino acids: CASSPLGTGELFF. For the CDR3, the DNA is TGTGCCAGCTCACCACTTGGCACCGGGGAGCTGTTTTTT.